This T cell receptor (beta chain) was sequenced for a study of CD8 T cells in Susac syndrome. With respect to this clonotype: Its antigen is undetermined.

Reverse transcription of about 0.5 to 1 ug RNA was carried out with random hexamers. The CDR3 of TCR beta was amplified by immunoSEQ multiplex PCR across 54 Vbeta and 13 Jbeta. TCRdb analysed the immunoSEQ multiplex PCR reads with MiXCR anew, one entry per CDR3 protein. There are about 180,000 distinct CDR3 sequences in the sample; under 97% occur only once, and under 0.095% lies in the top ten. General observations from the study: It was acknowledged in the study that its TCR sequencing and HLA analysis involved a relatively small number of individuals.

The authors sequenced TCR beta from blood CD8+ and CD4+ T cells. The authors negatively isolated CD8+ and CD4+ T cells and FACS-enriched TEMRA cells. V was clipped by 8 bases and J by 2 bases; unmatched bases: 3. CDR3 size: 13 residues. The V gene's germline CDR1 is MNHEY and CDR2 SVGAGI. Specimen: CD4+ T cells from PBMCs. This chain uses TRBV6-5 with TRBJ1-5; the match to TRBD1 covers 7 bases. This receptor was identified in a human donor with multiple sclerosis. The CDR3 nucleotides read TGTGCCAGCGCCGGGACAGGCAATCAGCCCCAGCATTTT. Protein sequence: CASAGTGNQPQHF.